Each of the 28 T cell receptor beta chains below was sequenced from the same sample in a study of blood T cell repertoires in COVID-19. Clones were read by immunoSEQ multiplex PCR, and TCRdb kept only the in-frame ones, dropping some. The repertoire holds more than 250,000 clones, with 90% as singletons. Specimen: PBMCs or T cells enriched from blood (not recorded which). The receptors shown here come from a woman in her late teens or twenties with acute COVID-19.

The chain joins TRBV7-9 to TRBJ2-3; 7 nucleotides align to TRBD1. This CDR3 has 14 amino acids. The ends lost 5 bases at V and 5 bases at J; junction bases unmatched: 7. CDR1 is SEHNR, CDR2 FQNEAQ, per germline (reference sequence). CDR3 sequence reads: CASSRQGAGDTQYF. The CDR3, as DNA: TGTGCCAGCAGCCGACAGGGCGCAGGAGATACGCAGTATTTT.

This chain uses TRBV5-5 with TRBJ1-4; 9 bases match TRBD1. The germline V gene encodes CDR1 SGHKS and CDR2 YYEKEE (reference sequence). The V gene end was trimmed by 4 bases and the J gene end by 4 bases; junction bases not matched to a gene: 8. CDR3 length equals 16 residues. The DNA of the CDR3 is TGTGCCAGCAGCGCCGGAACAGGGGGCTATAATGAAAAACTGTTTTTT. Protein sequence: CASSAGTGGYNEKLFF.

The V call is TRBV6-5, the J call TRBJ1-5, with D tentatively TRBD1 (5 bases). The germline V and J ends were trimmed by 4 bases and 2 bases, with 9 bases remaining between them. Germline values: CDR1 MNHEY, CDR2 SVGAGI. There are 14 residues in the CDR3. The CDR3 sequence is CASSWGGGNQPQHF. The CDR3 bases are TGTGCCAGCAGTTGGGGAGGGGGCAATCAGCCCCAGCATTTT.

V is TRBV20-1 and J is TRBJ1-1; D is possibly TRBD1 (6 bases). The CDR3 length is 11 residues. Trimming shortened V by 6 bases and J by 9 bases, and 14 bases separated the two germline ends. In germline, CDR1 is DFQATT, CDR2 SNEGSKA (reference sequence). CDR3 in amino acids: CSAPGQRKAFF. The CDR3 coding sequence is TGCAGTGCCCCTGGACAGCGTAAAGCTTTCTTT.

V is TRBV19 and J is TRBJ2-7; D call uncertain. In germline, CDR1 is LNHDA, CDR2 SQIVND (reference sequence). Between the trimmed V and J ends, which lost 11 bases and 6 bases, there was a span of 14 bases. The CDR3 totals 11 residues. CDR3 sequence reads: CARQTSSEQYF. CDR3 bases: TGTGCCCGCCAGACTTCATCCGAGCAGTACTTC.

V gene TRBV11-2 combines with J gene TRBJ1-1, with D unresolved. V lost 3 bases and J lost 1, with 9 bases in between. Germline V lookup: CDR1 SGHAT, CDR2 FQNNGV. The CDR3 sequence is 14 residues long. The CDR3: CASSLPRQNTEAFF. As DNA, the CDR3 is TGTGCCAGCAGCTTGCCTCGACAGAACACTGAAGCTTTCTTT.

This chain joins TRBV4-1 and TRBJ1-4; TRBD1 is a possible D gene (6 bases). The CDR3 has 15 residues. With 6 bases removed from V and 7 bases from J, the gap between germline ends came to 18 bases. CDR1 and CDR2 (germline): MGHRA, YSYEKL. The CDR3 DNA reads TGCGCCAGCAGGCGAACAGGGTCCAGGAGTGAAAAACTGTTTTTT. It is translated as CASRRTGSRSEKLFF.

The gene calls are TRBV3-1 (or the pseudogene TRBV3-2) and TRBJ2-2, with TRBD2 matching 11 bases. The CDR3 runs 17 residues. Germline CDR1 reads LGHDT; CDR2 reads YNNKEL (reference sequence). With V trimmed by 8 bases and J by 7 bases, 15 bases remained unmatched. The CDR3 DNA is TGTGCCAGCCGGAAACGCATTACTAGCGGGAGCCACGGGGAGCTGTTTTTT. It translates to CASRKRITSGSHGELFF.

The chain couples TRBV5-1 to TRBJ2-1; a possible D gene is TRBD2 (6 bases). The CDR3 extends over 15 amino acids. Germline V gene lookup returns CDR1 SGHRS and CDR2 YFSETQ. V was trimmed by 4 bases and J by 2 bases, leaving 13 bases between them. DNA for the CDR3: TGCGCCAGCAGCGCGTCTAGCGAGGCCTACAATGAGCAGTTCTTC. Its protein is CASSASSEAYNEQFF.

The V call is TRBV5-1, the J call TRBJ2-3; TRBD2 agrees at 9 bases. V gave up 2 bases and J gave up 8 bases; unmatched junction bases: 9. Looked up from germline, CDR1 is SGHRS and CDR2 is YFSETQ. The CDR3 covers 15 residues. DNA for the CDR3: TGCGCCAGCAGCTTCGTAGCGGGAGAAGGAGGTACGCAGTATTTT. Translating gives CASSFVAGEGGTQYF.

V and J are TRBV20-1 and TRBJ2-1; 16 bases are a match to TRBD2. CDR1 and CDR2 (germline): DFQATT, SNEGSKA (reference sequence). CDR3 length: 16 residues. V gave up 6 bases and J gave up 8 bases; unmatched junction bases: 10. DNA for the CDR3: TGCAGTGCCAGTCAGGGACTAGCGGGAGGGCAGGATGAGCAGTTCTTC. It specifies CSASQGLAGGQDEQFF.

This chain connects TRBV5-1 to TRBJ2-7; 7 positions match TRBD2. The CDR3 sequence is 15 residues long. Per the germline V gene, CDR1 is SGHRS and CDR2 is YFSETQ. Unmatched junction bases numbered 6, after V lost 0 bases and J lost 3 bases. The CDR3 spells CASSLVPGGIYEQYF. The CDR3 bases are TGCGCCAGCAGCTTGGTACCCGGGGGGATCTACGAGCAGTACTTC. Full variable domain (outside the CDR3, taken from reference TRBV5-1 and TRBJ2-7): KAGVTQTPRYLIKTRGQQVTLSCSPISGHRSVSWYQQTPGQGLQFLFEYFSETQRNKGNFPGRFSGRQFSNSRSEMNVSTLELGDSALYLCASSLVPGGIYEQYFGPGTRLTVT.

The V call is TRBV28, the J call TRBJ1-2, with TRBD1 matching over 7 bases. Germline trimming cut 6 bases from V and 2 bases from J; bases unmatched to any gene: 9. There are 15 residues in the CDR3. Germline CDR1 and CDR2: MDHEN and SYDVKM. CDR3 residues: CASRPEYRGNYGYTF. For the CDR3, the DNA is TGTGCCAGCAGACCCGAGTACAGGGGCAACTATGGCTACACCTTC.

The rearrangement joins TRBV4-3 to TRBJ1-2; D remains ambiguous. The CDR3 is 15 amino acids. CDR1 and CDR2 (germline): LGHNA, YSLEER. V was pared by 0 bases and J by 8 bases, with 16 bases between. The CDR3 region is CASSQEARVPEGYTF. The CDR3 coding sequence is TGCGCCAGCAGCCAAGAGGCGAGGGTGCCGGAAGGCTACACCTTC.

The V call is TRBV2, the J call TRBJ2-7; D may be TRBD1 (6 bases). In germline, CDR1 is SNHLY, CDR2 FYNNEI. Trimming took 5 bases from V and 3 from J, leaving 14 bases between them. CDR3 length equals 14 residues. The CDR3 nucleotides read TGTGCCAGCAGTCCCCCTAGGACAGTCTACGAGCAGTACTTC. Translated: CASSPPRTVYEQYF. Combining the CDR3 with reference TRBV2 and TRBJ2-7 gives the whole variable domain EPEVTQTPSHQVTQMGQEVILRCVPISNHLYFYWYRQILGQKVEFLVSFYNNEISEKSEIFDDQFSVERPDGSNFTLKIRSTKLEDSAMYFCASSPPRTVYEQYFGPGTRLTVT.

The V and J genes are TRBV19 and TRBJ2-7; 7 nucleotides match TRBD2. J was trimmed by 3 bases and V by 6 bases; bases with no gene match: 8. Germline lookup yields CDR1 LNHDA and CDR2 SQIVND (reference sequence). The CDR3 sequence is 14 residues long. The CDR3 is CASSPAGPRYEQYF. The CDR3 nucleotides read TGTGCCAGTAGCCCAGCGGGGCCCCGCTACGAGCAGTACTTC.

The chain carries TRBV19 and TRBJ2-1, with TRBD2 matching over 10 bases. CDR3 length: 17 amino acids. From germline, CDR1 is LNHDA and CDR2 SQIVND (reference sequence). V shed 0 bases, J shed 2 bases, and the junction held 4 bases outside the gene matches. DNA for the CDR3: TGTGCCAGTAGTATAGATGGGACTAGCGAGGCCTACAATGAGCAGTTCTTC. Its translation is CASSIDGTSEAYNEQFF. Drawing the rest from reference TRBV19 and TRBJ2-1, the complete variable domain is DGGITQSPKYLFRKEGQNVTLSCEQNLNHDAMYWYRQDPGQGLRLIYYSQIVNDFQKGDIAEGYSVSREKKESFPLTVTSAQKNPTAFYLCASSIDGTSEAYNEQFFGPGTRLTVL.

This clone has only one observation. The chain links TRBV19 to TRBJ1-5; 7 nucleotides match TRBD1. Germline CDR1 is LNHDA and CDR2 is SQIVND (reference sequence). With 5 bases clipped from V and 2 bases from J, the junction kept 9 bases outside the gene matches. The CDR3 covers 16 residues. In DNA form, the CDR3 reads TGTGCCAGTAGTGTTGGACAGGCCCGGGGCAATCAGCCCCAGCATTTT. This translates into CASSVGQARGNQPQHF.

The CDR3 coding sequence is TGTGCCAGCAGTTTATGGACTCTCTCCTACAATGAGCAGTTCTTC. It specifies CASSLWTLSYNEQFF. The chain is built from TRBV11-2 and TRBJ2-1; maybe TRBD2 (5 bases). The CDR3 is 15 residues long. Trimming took off 6 bases at V and 0 bases at J, with 12 bases between the two ends. Germline CDR1 and CDR2: SGHAT and FQNNGV.

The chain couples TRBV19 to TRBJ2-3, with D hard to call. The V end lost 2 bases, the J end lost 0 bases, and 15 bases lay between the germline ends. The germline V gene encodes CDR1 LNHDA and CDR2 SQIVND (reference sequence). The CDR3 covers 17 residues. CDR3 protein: CASSIRTESSSTDTQYF. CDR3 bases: TGTGCCAGTAGTATAAGAACTGAAAGTTCTAGCACAGATACGCAGTATTTT. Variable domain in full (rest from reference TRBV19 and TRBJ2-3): DGGITQSPKYLFRKEGQNVTLSCEQNLNHDAMYWYRQDPGQGLRLIYYSQIVNDFQKGDIAEGYSVSREKKESFPLTVTSAQKNPTAFYLCASSIRTESSSTDTQYFGPGTRLTVL.

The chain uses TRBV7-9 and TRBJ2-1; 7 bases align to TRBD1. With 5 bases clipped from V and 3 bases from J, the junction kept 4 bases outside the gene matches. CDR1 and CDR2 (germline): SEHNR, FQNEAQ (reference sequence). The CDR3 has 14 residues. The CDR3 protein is CASSVDRVYNEQFF. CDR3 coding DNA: TGTGCCAGCAGCGTCGACAGGGTCTACAATGAGCAGTTCTTC.

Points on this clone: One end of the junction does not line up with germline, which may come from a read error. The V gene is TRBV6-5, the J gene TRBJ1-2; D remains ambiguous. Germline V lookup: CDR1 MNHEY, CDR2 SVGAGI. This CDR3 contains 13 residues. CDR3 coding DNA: TGTGCCAGCAGCTACTCTGCGGACTATGGCTACACCTTC. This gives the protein CASSYSADYGYTF.

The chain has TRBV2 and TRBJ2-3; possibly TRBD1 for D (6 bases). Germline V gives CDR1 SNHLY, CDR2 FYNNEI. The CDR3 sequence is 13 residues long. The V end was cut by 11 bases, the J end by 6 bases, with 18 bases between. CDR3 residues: CASRGRGQDTQYF. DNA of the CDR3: TGTGCCTCCAGAGGCAGGGGCCAGGATACGCAGTATTTT.

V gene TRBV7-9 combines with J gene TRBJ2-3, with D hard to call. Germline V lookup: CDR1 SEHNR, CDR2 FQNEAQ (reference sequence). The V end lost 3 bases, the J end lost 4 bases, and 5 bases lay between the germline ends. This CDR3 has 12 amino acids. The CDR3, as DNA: TGTGCCAGCAGCTTTTCATCAGATACGCAGTATTTT. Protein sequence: CASSFSSDTQYF.

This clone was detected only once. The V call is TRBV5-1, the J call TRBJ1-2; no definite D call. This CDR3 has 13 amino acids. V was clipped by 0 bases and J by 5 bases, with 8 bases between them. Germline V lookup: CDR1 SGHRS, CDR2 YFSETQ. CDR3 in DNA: TGCGCCAGCAGCTTGGCAGGTTTATATGGCTACACCTTC. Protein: CASSLAGLYGYTF. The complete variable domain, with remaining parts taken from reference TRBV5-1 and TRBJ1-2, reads KAGVTQTPRYLIKTRGQQVTLSCSPISGHRSVSWYQQTPGQGLQFLFEYFSETQRNKGNFPGRFSGRQFSNSRSEMNVSTLELGDSALYLCASSLAGLYGYTFGSGTRLTVV.

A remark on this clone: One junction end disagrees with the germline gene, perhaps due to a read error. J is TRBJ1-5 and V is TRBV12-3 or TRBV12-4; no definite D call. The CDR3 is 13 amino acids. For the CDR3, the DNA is TGTGCCAGCACCCCTTTTAGCAGTCAGCCCCAGCATTTT. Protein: CASTPFSSQPQHF.

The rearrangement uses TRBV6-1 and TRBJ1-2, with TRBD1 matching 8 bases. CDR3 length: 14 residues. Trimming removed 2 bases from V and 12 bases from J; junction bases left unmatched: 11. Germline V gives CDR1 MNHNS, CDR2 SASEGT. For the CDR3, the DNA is TGTGCCAGCAGTGAAACCCCCACGGACAGGGTAGACACCTTC. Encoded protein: CASSETPTDRVDTF.

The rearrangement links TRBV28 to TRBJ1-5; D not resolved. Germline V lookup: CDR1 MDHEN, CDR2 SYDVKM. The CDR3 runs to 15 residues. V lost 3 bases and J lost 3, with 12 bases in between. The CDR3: CASSFCCRNNQPQHF. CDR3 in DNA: TGTGCCAGCAGTTTCTGCTGCAGGAACAATCAGCCCCAGCATTTT.